The entry below describes one T cell receptor (beta chain). These data are taken from a study of blood T cell repertoires in COVID-19. Study as a whole: Acute and convalescent COVID-19 specimens originated in the United States, Italy and Spain. The analysed material was cDNA or gDNA that came from T cells, B-cell-depleted T cells, or PBMCs.

V lost 0 bases and J lost 2, with 16 bases in between. CDR3 length: 17 amino acids. Germline CDR1 and CDR2: SGHRS and YFSETQ. The table came from immunoSEQ multiplex PCR; TCRdb's copy has only in-frame clones and leaves some out. The table has around 310,000 clones, roughly 90% seen once. The material sequenced was peripheral blood. This clonotype originated in a woman aged 50 to 60 with active or convalescent COVID-19. The chain has TRBV5-1 and TRBJ2-3, with unresolved D. This chain's CDR3 is CASSLVISNSPTDTQYF. The CDR3 DNA sequence: TGCGCCAGCAGCTTGGTAATCTCTAACTCCCCCACAGATACGCAGTATTTT.